A selection of T cell receptor beta chains follows, all from one sample in a study of OX40 agonist ivuxolimab in advanced cancers. Profiling relied on immunoSEQ multiplex PCR, and the TCRdb table lists in-frame clones only, not all of them. The data show about 46,000 clones, about 91% seen once. The input for sequencing was CD4+ or CD8+ T cells sorted from blood, taken in a trial of the OX40 agonist ivuxolimab. The source is an adult with an advanced solid tumor such as melanoma, head and neck, liver or kidney cancer. Each CDR3 is given with its conserved first and last residue. A D gene is named only where the DNA matches it firmly. Part of the rows lack a size; the others show once, few, many or a class for expanded clones.

j_gene	d_gene	v_gene	abundance	CDR3nt	CDR3aa
TRBJ2-1	TRBD2	TRBV2	once	TGTGCCAGCACGTGGCGGGAGGGGACCTACAATGAGCAGTTCTTC	CASTWREGTYNEQFF
TRBJ1-1	.	TRBV9	.	TGTGCCAGCAGCGTAGGTACACACACTGAAGCTTTCTTT	CASSVGTHTEAFF
TRBJ2-7	TRBD2	TRBV9	.	TGTGCCAGCAGCCTGGGACTAGCGGGGGGATACGAGCAGTACTTC	CASSLGLAGGYEQYF
TRBJ2-5	.	TRBV7-7	.	TGTGCCAGCAGCTCCTCAGATGGAGAGACCCAGTACTTC	CASSSSDGETQYF
TRBJ2-5	.	TRBV25-1	medium-sized	TGTGCCAGCAGCCCCAGCCGTTTACAAGAGACCCAGTACTTC	CASSPSRLQETQYF
TRBJ1-4	.	TRBV5-6	once	TGTGCCAGCAGCTTGGCCGCCAGGGGTTTCGAAAAACTGTTTTTT	CASSLAARGFEKLFF
TRBJ2-7	TRBD2	TRBV7-6	.	TGTGCCAGCAGTGAAAGACTAGCGGGCTCCTACGAGCAGTACTTC	CASSERLAGSYEQYF
TRBJ1-2	TRBD1	TRBV19	.	TGTGCCAGTAGTATCCTGTCGACAGGGGGCAACTATGGCTACACCTTC	CASSILSTGGNYGYTF
TRBJ2-7	.	TRBV27	.	TGTGCCAGCAGTTTTTTCCAGGGCCCCTATGAGCAGTACTTC	CASSFFQGPYEQYF
TRBJ2-1	TRBD2	TRBV27	.	TGTGCCAGCCGAAAAGCGGGAGACGGCAATGAGCAGTTCTTC	CASRKAGDGNEQFF
TRBJ2-1	.	TRBV27	.	TGTGCCAGCAGTTTACGGGCCTACAATGAGCAGTTCTTC	CASSLRAYNEQFF
TRBJ1-4	TRBD1	TRBV18	.	TGTGCCAGCTCAACAGGGACAGCTGAAAAACTGTTTTTT	CASSTGTAEKLFF
TRBJ2-7	.	TRBV19	.	TGTGCCAGTAGTATAGTGAACGGGGGGCCGAACTACGAGCAGTACTTC	CASSIVNGGPNYEQYF
TRBJ2-3	.	TRBV27	.	TGTGCCAGCAGTTTAGGGATGGCAGATACGCAGTATTTT	CASSLGMADTQYF
TRBJ1-1	.	TRBV28	.	TGTGCCAGCAGTTTATTCCTCCTGGGGAACACTGAAGCTTTCTTT	CASSLFLLGNTEAFF
TRBJ1-4	.	TRBV19	.	TGTGCCAGTAGAATGGGGAATGAAAAACTGTTTTTT	CASRMGNEKLFF
TRBJ2-5	TRBD2	TRBV15	.	TGTGCCACCAGCAGAGTTCTTTCACTAGCGGGAGGGCAAGAGACCCAGTACTTC	CATSRVLSLAGGQETQYF
TRBJ1-6	.	TRBV2	.	TGTGCCAGTAGCGACTCCTATAATTCACCCCTCCACTTT	CASSDSYNSPLHF
TRBJ2-1	.	TRBV9	.	TGTGCCAGCAGCGTAGAGGGGGGTAAGCAGTTCTTC	CASSVEGGKQFF
TRBJ2-7	TRBD2	TRBV7-3	.	TGTGCCAGCAGCTTAATTGGCGGGGGTTCCTACGAGCAGTACTTC	CASSLIGGGSYEQYF
TRBJ2-7	TRBD2	TRBV7-8	.	TGTGCCAGCAGCTTCACTAGCGGGGGGGAGAGCTACGAGCAGTACTTC	CASSFTSGGESYEQYF
TRBJ2-1	TRBD2	TRBV18	.	TGTGCCAGCTCATTTCCAGGGGTAGCGGGGGGCCCCTACAATGAGCAGTTCTTC	CASSFPGVAGGPYNEQFF